These T cell receptor beta chains were read from a single sample in a study of blood T cell repertoires in COVID-19. Using immunoSEQ multiplex PCR, the repertoire was profiled, and TCRdb retains in-frame clones only, with some absent. Of more than 350,000 clones in the sample, 70% to 90% were seen once. Sequenced: peripheral blood. The receptors derive from a woman aged 25 to 45 with COVID-19, enrolled during active disease. Both conserved end residues are part of each CDR3. D genes are given only for firm matches. Size is stated for part of the rows, as once, few or many counts, or as a class when the clone is expanded.

v_gene	d_gene	j_gene	abundance	CDR3nt	CDR3aa
TRBV7-2	TRBD1	TRBJ1-5	few	TGTGCCAGCAGCACAGGGGACAGGGGTAGTAATCAGCCCCAGCATTTT	CASSTGDRGSNQPQHF
TRBV5-1	-	TRBJ1-4	-	TGCGCCAGCAGCTTGGGATCGTCTAGGACTAATGAAAAACTGTTTTTT	CASSLGSSRTNEKLFF
TRBV30	-	TRBJ2-3	-	TGTGCCTGGAAAGCAGGACTGAATAGAGATACGCAGTATTTT	CAWKAGLNRDTQYF
TRBV6-1	-	TRBJ2-3	-	TGTGCCAGCAGTGAAGTCGGGGTAGATACGCAGTATTTT	CASSEVGVDTQYF
TRBV9	-	TRBJ1-4	-	TGTGCCAGCAGCGTAACCACAACTTCCGAGGGAACTAATGAAAAACTGTTTTTT	CASSVTTTSEGTNEKLFF
TRBV27	TRBD1	TRBJ1-6	-	TGTGCCAGCAGAAGGGGACAGGATAATTCACCCCTCCACTTT	CASRRGQDNSPLHF
TRBV7-9	TRBD2	TRBJ2-4	-	TGTGCCAGCGACGGGAGCGGGGGGCCGGCAAAAAACATTCAGTACTTC	CASDGSGGPAKNIQYF
TRBV27	TRBD1	TRBJ1-1	few	TGTGCCAGCAGTTTTGGGACAGGGGCTGAAGCTTTCTTT	CASSFGTGAEAFF
TRBV10-2	-	TRBJ2-7	-	TGCGCCAGCGCCCCAGGACTACTCGCGGCCGAGCAGTACTTC	CASAPGLLAAEQYF
TRBV23-1	TRBD1	TRBJ1-2	-	TGCGCCAGCAATAGGACAGGGAACGAATCTCGTGGCTACACCTTC	CASNRTGNESRGYTF
TRBV4-2	-	TRBJ1-5	-	TGTGCCAGCAGCCAAGATCGTGACAGCTATCAGCCCCAGCATTTT	CASSQDRDSYQPQHF
TRBV7-2	TRBD1	TRBJ1-5	-	TGTGCCAGCAGCCCTCCAGGGGGAAATAATCAGCCCCAGCATTTT	CASSPPGGNNQPQHF